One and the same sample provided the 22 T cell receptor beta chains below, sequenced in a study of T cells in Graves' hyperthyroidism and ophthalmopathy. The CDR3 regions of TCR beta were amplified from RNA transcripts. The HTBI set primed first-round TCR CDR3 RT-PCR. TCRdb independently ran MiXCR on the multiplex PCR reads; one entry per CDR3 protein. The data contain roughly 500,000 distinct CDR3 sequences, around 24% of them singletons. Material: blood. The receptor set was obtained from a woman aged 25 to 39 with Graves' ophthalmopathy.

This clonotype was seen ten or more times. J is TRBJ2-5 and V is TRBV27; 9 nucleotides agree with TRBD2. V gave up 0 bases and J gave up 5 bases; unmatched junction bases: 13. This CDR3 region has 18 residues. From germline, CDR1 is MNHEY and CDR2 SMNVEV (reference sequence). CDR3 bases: TGTGCCAGCAGTTTATCTTATCCAGCGGGGGGCTACGGGGAGACCCAGTACTTC. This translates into CASSLSYPAGGYGETQYF.

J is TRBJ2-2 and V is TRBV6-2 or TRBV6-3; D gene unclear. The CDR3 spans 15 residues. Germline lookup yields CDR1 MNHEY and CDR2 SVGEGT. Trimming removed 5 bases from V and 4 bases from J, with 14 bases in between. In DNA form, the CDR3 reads TGTGCCAGCAGTCCGCCGTGGCAGCCCACCGGGGAGCTGTTTTTT. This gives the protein CASSPPWQPTGELFF.

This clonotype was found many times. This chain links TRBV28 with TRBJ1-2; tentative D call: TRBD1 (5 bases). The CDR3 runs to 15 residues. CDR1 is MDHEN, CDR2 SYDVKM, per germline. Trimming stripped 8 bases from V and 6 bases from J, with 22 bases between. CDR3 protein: CASWPSKGAVNGYTF. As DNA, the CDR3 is TGTGCCAGCTGGCCGTCCAAAGGGGCGGTGAATGGCTACACCTTC.

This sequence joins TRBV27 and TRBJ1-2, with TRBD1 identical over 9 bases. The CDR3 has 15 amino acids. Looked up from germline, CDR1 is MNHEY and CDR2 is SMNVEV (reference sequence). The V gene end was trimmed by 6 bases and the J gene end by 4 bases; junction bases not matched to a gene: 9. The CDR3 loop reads CASRPRDRDVYGYTF. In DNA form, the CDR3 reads TGTGCCAGCAGACCCCGGGACAGGGACGTCTATGGCTACACCTTC.

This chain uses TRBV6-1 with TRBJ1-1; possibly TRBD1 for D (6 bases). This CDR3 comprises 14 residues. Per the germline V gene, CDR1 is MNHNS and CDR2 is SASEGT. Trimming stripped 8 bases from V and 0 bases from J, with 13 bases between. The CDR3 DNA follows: TGTGCCAGCGCGGACAGACTCATGAACACTGAAGCTTTCTTT. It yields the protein CASADRLMNTEAFF.

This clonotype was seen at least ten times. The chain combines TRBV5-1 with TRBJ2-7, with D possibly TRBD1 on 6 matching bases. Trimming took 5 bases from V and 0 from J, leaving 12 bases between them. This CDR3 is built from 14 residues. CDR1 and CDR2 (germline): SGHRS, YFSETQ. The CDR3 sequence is CASRWGPSSYEQYF. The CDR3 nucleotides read TGCGCCAGCAGATGGGGGCCGAGCTCCTACGAGCAGTACTTC.

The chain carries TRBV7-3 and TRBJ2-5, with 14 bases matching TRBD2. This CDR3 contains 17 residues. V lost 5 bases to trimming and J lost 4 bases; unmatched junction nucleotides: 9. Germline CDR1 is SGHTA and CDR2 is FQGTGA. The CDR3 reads CASSVGTSGRDGETQYF. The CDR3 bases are TGTGCCAGCAGCGTTGGGACTAGCGGGAGAGACGGAGAGACCCAGTACTTC.

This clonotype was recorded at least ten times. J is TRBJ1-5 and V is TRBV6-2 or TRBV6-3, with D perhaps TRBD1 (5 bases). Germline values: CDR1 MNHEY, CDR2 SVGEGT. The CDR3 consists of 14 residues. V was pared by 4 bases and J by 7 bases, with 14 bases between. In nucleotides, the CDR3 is TGTGCCAGCAGTTCACCAGGGAGGGGACAGCCCCAGCATTTT. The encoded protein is CASSSPGRGQPQHF.

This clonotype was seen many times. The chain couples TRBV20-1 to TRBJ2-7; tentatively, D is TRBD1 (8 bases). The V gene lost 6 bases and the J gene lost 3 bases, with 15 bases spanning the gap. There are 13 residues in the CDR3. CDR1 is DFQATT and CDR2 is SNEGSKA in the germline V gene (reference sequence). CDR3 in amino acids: CSAWTGTNYEQYF. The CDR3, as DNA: TGCAGTGCCTGGACAGGGACTAACTACGAGCAGTACTTC.

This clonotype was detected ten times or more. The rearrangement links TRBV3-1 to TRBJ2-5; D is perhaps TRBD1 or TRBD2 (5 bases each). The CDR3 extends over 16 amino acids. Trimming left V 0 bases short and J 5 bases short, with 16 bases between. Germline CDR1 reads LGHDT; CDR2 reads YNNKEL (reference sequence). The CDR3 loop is CASSQEGDPKGETQYF. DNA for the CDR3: TGTGCCAGCAGCCAAGAGGGAGACCCAAAGGGGGAGACCCAGTACTTC.

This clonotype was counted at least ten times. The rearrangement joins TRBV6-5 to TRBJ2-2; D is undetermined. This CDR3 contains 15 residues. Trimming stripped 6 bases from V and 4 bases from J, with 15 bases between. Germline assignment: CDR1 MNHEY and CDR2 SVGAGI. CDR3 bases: TGTGCCAGCAGAGGGTACCCTACGGCCACCGGGGAGCTGTTTTTT. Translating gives CASRGYPTATGELFF.

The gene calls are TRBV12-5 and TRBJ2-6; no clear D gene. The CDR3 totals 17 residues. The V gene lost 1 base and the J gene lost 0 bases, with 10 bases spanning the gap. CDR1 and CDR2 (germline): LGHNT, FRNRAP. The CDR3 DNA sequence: TGTGCTAGTGGTTTGGGCCCCTCTAGCTCTGGGGCCAACGTCCTGACTTTC. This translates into CASGLGPSSSGANVLTF.

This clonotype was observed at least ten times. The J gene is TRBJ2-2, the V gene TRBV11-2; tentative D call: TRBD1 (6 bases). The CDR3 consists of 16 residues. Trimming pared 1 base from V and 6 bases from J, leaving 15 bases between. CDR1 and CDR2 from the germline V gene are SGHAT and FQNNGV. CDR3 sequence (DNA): TGTGCCAGCAGCTTAGGCGAACAGGGCTCCGCCGGGGAGCTGTTTTTT. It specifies CASSLGEQGSAGELFF.

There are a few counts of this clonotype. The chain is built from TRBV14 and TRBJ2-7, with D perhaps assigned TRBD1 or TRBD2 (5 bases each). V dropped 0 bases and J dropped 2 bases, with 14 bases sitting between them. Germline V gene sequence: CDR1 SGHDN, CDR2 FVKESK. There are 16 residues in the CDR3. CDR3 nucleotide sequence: TGTGCCAGCAGCCAAGAAAACACGGGGCACCCCTACGAGCAGTACTTC. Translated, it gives CASSQENTGHPYEQYF.

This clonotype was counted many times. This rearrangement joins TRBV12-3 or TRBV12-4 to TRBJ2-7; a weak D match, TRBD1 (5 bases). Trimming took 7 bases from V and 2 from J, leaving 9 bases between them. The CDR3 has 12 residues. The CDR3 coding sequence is TGTGCCAGCACGAAGGGGACCTACGAGCAGTACTTC. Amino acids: CASTKGTYEQYF.

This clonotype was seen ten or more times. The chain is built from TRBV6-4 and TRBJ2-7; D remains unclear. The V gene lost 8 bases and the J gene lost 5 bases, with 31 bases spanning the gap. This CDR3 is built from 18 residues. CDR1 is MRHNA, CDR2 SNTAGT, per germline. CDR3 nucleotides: TGTGCCAGCGATAGTAGTCCTCTCAGGTTTGGGTTCTCTGACGAGCAGTACTTC. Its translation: CASDSSPLRFGFSDEQYF.

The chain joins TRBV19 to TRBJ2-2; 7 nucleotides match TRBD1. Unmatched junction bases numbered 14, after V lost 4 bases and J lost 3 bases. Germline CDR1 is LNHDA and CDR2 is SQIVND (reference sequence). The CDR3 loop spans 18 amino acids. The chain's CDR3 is CASSTPDRANSDTGELFF. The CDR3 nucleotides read TGTGCCAGTAGTACGCCCGACAGGGCCAATTCGGACACCGGGGAGCTGTTTTTT.

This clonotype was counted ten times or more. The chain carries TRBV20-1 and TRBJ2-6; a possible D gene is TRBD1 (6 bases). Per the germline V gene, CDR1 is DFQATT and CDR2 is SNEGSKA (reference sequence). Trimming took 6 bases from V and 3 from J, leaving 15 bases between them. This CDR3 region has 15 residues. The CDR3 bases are TGCAGTGCGCGAGTGGGGGCTGATGGGGCCAACGTCCTGACTTTC. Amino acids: CSARVGADGANVLTF.

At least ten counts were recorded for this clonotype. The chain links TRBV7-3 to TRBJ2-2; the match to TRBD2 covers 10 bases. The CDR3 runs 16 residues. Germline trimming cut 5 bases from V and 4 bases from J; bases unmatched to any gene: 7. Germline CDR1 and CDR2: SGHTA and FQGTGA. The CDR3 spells CASSPLAGGITGELFF. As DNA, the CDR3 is TGTGCCAGCAGCCCGTTAGCGGGGGGCATCACCGGGGAGCTGTTTTTT. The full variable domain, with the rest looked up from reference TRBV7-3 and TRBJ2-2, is GAGVSQTPSNKVTEKGKYVELRCDPISGHTALYWYRQSLGQGPEFLIYFQGTGAADDSGLPNDRFFAVRPEGSVSTLKIQRTERGDSAVYLCASSPLAGGITGELFFGEGSRLTVL.

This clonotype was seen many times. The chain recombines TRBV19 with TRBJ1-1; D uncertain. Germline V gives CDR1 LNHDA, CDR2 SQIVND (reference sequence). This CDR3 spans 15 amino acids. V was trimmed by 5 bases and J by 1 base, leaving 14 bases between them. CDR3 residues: CASSSGDAANTEAFF. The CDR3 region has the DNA TGTGCCAGTAGTTCCGGAGATGCTGCGAACACTGAAGCTTTCTTT.

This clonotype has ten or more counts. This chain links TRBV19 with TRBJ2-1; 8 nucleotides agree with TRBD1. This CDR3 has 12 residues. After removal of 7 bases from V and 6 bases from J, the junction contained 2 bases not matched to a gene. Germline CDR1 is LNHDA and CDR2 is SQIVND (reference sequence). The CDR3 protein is CASKDRVNEQFF. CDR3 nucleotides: TGTGCCAGTAAGGACAGGGTCAATGAGCAGTTCTTC.

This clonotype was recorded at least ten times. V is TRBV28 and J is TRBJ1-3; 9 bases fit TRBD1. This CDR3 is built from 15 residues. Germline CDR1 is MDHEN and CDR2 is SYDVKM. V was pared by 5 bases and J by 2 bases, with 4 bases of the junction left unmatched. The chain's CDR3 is CASSPRDRAGNTIYF. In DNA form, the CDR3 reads TGTGCCAGCAGTCCACGGGACAGGGCTGGAAACACCATATATTTT.